Below, one T cell receptor beta chain is given with its context. This specimen comes from a study of T cell changes during pregnancy in multiple sclerosis. Germline V CDR1 and CDR2: SNHLY, FYNNEI. This CDR3 comprises 15 residues. The junction had 8 bases not matched to a gene; V was cut back by 6 bases and J by 7 bases. Method: immunoSEQ multiplex PCR; TCRdb's copy keeps in-frame clones and lacks some. The sample includes about 99,000 clones, roughly nine tenths of them seen just once. This chain connects TRBV2 to TRBJ2-1, with 11 positions matching TRBD2. This sequence originates from a female donor with multiple sclerosis, enrolled in a pregnancy study. The material was peripheral blood, obtained after pregnancy. The CDR3 here is CASSVLAGGRNEQFF. The CDR3 DNA follows: TGTGCCAGCAGCGTCCTAGCGGGAGGAAGAAATGAGCAGTTCTTC.